A selection of T cell receptor beta chains follows, all from one sample in a study of circulating CD8 cells and anti-PD-1 response in melanoma. A single record per CDR3 protein comes from TCRdb applying MiXCR to the reads. The table records just over 200 distinct CDR3 sequences, approximately 9.4% of them present only once. Material: CD8+ T cells from PBMCs, obtained at baseline or after one month of anti-PD-1 therapy (not recorded which). The receptors here all came from a human donor with melanoma. CDR3s include the opening cysteine and the closing phenylalanine or tryptophan. D genes are given only for firm matches.

v_call,d_call,cdr3_aa
TRBV5-8,-,CASSEEVAVGPKAFF
TRBV4-1,TRBD2,CASSLQTSGRDTQYF
TRBV20-1,TRBD2,CSAWTSGRAGVYEQYF
TRBV19,-,CASSIPLVGANYNSPLHF
TRBV12-3/TRBV12-4,TRBD2,CASSAPGLASNEQFF
TRBV10-1,-,CASSENVGPDQETQYF
TRBV28,-,CASRDRDGTYEQYF
TRBV27,-,CASSFLRGWGNEKLFF
TRBV20-1,TRBD2,CSAPLLGLAGVTGELFF
TRBV4-1,TRBD2,CASSQREGSFRYNEQFF
TRBV28,-,CASSFFTGPQNEKLFF
TRBV29-1,TRBD2,CSVGETSAYNEQFF
TRBV28,-,CASSFDGSYEQYF
TRBV28,-,CASSNGPGLKSSYEQYF
TRBV5-6,-,CASSLEVGSETYGYTF
TRBV28,TRBD2,CASNLSGSGYEQFF
TRBV20-1,TRBD2,CSARDQGTSDYHEQYF
TRBV28,-,CASSPPGGSYEQYF
TRBV28,TRBD1,CASSFSQGAAYQPQHF
TRBV5-1,-,CASSSGVSEISCNEQFF
TRBV20-1,-,CSARVLGLAEETQYF
TRBV29-1,-,CSVLLAPTGELFF
TRBV10-3,-,CATSGPLEQYF
TRBV7-6,-,CASSSERTPSSYEQYF
TRBV20-1,-,CSARGDQHYTDTQYF
TRBV29-1,-,CSVRTRAEERAYNEQFF
TRBV6-5,-,CASSWVRGVQETQYF
TRBV2,TRBD1,CASSHGDRANTGELFF
TRBV4-3,-,CASSQDPGDTQYF
TRBV19,TRBD1,CASRDRGLYEQYF